This T cell receptor (beta chain) was sequenced in a study of T-cell memory formation after mild COVID-19. Study in general: For the most part, TCR clusters were specific to one donor.

General observations from the study: Contracting clones localized mainly to CM and EM when CD4+ and mainly to EMRA when CD8+. Later expanders leaned CD4+, whereas clones that contracted between day 15 and 85 were balanced CD4/CD8.

TCRdb recomputed calls from the 5' RACE reads with MiXCR, one row per CDR3 protein. Among fewer than 400,000 distinct CDR3 sequences listed, roughly 15% were seen once. As concerns this clonotype: What it binds is unknown.

V lost 2 bases to trimming and J lost 3 bases, with 13 bases between them. This CDR3 comprises 14 residues. CDR1 DFQATT and CDR2 SNEGSKA come from the germline V gene (reference sequence). The source of this sequence is a young man who had mild COVID-19 (a few samples of this study predate the infection). Cell type and time point are not known. The gene calls are TRBV20-1 and TRBJ2-5; D uncertain. Sequencing used PBMCs or a T cell subset sorted from them (not recorded which). The CDR3 protein is CSARPSSAKETQYF. In DNA form, the CDR3 reads TGCAGTGCTAGACCCAGTTCGGCCAAAGAGACCCAGTACTTC.